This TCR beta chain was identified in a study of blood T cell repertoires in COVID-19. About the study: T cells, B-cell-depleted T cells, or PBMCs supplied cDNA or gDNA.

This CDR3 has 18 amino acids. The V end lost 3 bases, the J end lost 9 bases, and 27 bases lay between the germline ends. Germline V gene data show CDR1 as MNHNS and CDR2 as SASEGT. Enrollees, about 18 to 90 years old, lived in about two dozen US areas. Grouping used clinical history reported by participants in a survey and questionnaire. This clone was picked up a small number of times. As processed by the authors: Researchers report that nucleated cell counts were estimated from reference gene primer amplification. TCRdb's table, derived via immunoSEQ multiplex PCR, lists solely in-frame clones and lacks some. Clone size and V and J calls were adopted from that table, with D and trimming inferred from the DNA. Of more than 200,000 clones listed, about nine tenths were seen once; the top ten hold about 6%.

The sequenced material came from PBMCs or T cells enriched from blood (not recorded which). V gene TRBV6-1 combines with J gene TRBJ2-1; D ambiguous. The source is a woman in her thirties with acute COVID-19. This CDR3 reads CASSDPYAASLSGSEQFF. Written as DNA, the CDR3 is TGTGCCAGCAGTGACCCCTATGCGGCCTCGTTATCTGGATCTGAGCAGTTCTTC.